Listed below are T cell receptor beta chains from one sample, sequenced in a study of T cell responses to AZD1222 COVID-19 vaccine. TCRdb keeps only in-frame clones here, not all; method: immunoSEQ multiplex PCR. The sample records more than 100,000 clones, around 87% being singletons. This sample comprised peripheral blood, obtained 28 days after the second AZD1222 dose. The receptors here all came from an adult who received the AZD1222 COVID-19 vaccine. CDR3s include the opening cysteine and the closing phenylalanine or tryptophan. A D gene is named only where the DNA matches it firmly. A row's size may be missing; if present it is once, few, many or a size class.

>TRBJ1-4|TRBD1|NA|15|TRBV19
CASSPLKGALGKLFF
TGTGCCAGTAGTCCCCTCAAGGGGGCTCTGGGAAAACTGTTTTTT
>TRBJ2-6|NA|NA|12|TRBV7-9
CASTRRANVLTF
TGTGCCAGCACTCGCCGGGCCAACGTCCTGACTTTC
>TRBJ1-2|TRBD1|NA|16|TRBV24-1
CATSPGTGTTNYGYTF
TGTGCCACCAGCCCCGGGACAGGAACAACTAACTATGGCTACACCTTC
>TRBJ1-5|NA|NA|13|TRBV7-2
CASSREGFQPQHF
TGTGCCAGCAGCCGCGAGGGTTTTCAGCCCCAGCATTTT
>TRBJ1-2|NA|few|12|TRBV9
CASSQTAYGYTF
TGTGCCAGCAGCCAGACAGCTTATGGCTACACCTTC
>TRBJ2-2|TRBD1|once|15|TRBV7-7
CASSAGTGGTGELFF
TGTGCTAGCAGCGCTGGGACAGGGGGCACCGGGGAGCTGTTTTTT
>TRBJ1-5|NA|NA|13|TRBV6-5
CASSYGLLQPQHF
TGTGCCAGCAGTTACGGTTTGCTCCAGCCCCAGCATTTT
>TRBJ1-1|TRBD1|NA|14|TRBV18
CASSPQGAGTEAFF
TGTGCCAGCTCACCACAGGGGGCTGGGACTGAAGCTTTCTTT
>TRBJ1-5|TRBD1|NA|16|TRBV7-9
CASSPGTGPSNQPQHF
TGTGCCAGCAGCCCCGGGACAGGACCGAGCAATCAGCCCCAGCATTTT
>TRBJ1-1|NA|NA|14|TRBV29-1
CSVGFVGGATEAFF
TGCAGCGTTGGGTTTGTTGGAGGGGCCACTGAAGCTTTCTTT
>TRBJ1-3|NA|NA|15|TRBV6-5
CASSPREFSGNTIYF
TGTGCCAGCAGTCCCCGTGAGTTTTCTGGAAACACCATATATTTT
>TRBJ2-3|NA|NA|15|TRBV11-1
CASSPRKGPTDTQYF
TGTGCCAGCAGCCCCCGGAAGGGGCCGACAGATACGCAGTATTTT
>TRBJ2-3|TRBD2|NA|18|TRBV28
CASSFLRGGRGSTDTQYF
TGTGCCAGCAGTTTTTTGCGGGGGGGCCGGGGGAGCACAGATACGCAGTATTTT
>TRBJ1-5|NA|NA|12|TRBV30
CAWSVSESVQHF
TGTGCCTGGAGTGTCTCTGAATCGGTACAGCATTTT
>TRBJ1-4|NA|NA|19|TRBV7-8
CASSLALLGQGYRNEKLFF
TGTGCCAGCAGCTTAGCGCTTTTAGGGCAGGGGTATAGGAATGAAAAACTGTTTTTT
>TRBJ2-3|TRBD1|NA|15|TRBV3-1/TRBV3-2
CASSQTGGGTDTQYF
TGTGCCAGCAGCCAGACAGGGGGCGGCACAGATACGCAGTATTTT
>TRBJ2-5|NA|NA|13|TRBV3-1/TRBV3-2
CASSQTRGETQYF
TGTGCCAGCAGCCAAACTCGGGGGGAGACCCAGTACTTC
>TRBJ1-1|NA|few|15|TRBV5-4
CASSFAGEVNTEAFF
TGTGCCAGCAGCTTTGCGGGGGAGGTGAACACTGAAGCTTTCTTT
>TRBJ1-1|NA|NA|12|TRBV12-3/TRBV12-4
CASSFARAEAFF
TGTGCCAGCAGTTTTGCTCGGGCTGAAGCTTTCTTT
>TRBJ2-7|NA|NA|15|TRBV28
CASSFLGTTGYEQYF
TGTGCCAGCAGTTTCCTCGGGACGACGGGATACGAGCAGTACTTC
>TRBJ2-3|TRBD2|NA|13|TRBV30
CAWTTSGTDTQYF
TGTGCCTGGACTACTAGCGGCACAGATACGCAGTATTTT
>TRBJ2-1|NA|NA|11|TRBV20-1
CSARGDGEQFF
TGCAGTGCTAGGGGCGATGGGGAGCAGTTCTTC
>TRBJ1-2|NA|NA|14|TRBV7-2
CASSLKGQGYGYTF
TGTGCCAGCAGCTTGAAAGGGCAGGGCTATGGCTACACCTTC
>TRBJ1-5|NA|NA|14|TRBV28
CASSTGIVNQPQHF
TGTGCCAGCAGTACAGGGATTGTCAATCAGCCCCAGCATTTT
>TRBJ1-5|NA|NA|13|TRBV4-3
CASSQDKDQPQHF
TGCGCCAGCAGCCAAGATAAGGATCAGCCCCAGCATTTT
>TRBJ2-3|TRBD1|NA|15|TRBV7-9
CASSINTGTGNTQYF
TGTGCCAGCAGCATCAACACCGGGACAGGGAATACGCAGTATTTT
>TRBJ2-5|NA|NA|12|TRBV24-1
CATSDGGRAQYF
TGTGCCACCAGTGATGGGGGCCGAGCCCAGTACTTC
>TRBJ1-2|NA|NA|15|TRBV3-1/TRBV3-2
CASSMTASPFDGYTF
TGTGCCAGCAGCATGACAGCAAGCCCCTTCGATGGCTACACCTTC
>TRBJ1-5|NA|NA|15|TRBV18
CASSPSRGDNQPQHF
TGTGCCAGCTCACCGAGTAGGGGGGACAATCAGCCCCAGCATTTT
>TRBJ1-2|TRBD1|NA|14|TRBV6-2/TRBV6-3
CASSPPGQAYGYTF
TGTGCCAGCAGTCCGCCGGGACAGGCCTATGGCTACACCTTC
>TRBJ1-2|TRBD1|NA|14|TRBV11-2
CASRGQGAFYGYTF
TGTGCCAGCAGGGGACAGGGGGCTTTCTATGGCTACACCTTC
>TRBJ1-2|TRBD1|NA|13|TRBV7-9
CASSHGQDYGYTF
TGTGCCAGCAGCCATGGACAGGACTATGGCTACACCTTC
>TRBJ1-1|TRBD1|NA|16|TRBV3-1/TRBV3-2
CASSQGSSGTGFRAFF
TGTGCCAGCAGCCAAGGATCGTCAGGGACAGGGTTTCGTGCTTTCTTT